This is a list of T cell receptor beta chains from one sample in a study of blood T cell repertoires in COVID-19. Assay used: immunoSEQ multiplex PCR; TCRdb lists only in-frame clones, some missing. The data contain hundreds of thousands of clones, roughly 80% of them singletons. Sequencing used peripheral blood. The origin of the receptors is a woman of 80 years or more with active or convalescent COVID-19. Each CDR3 is given with its conserved first and last residue. The D gene is left open where the match is weak. Part of the rows lack a size; the others show once, few, many or a class for expanded clones.

j_call	clone_size	v_call	cdr3_length	d_call	cdr3_nt	cdr3_aa
TRBJ1-1	-	TRBV27	14	TRBD1	TGTGCCAGCAGAACTACAGGGGGCTTTTCTGAAGCTTTCTTT	CASRTTGGFSEAFF
TRBJ2-5	-	TRBV28	13	TRBD1	TGTGCCAGCAGTTTGAGGGGGCCAGAGACCCAGTACTTC	CASSLRGPETQYF
TRBJ2-1	-	TRBV5-4	14	TRBD2	TGTGCCAGCAGCTGGGGGGGCTCCTACAATGAGCAGTTCTTC	CASSWGGSYNEQFF
TRBJ2-2	-	TRBV5-1	16	-	TGCGCCAGCAGCCAACAGGGATCATTTAACACCGGGGAGCTGTTTTTT	CASSQQGSFNTGELFF
TRBJ1-5	few	TRBV24-1	13	TRBD1	TGTGCCACCGGGGCAGGGGGCCTTCAGCCCCAGCATTTT	CATGAGGLQPQHF
TRBJ2-1	-	TRBV4-2	17	-	TGTGCCAGCAGCCAAGTAACGGGAGCAGACCCTGCGGGTGAGCAGTTCTTC	CASSQVTGADPAGEQFF
TRBJ1-2	-	TRBV29-1	13	-	TGCAGCGTTGAACAGGGGATAAACTATGGCTACACCTTC	CSVEQGINYGYTF
TRBJ2-7	-	TRBV7-2	14	TRBD1	TGTGCCAGCAGAGACAGGGGTAAGGGCTACGAGCAGTACTTC	CASRDRGKGYEQYF
TRBJ2-2	-	TRBV4-2	17	TRBD2	TGTGCCAGCAGCCAAGAGAACGGGGGGTCGGGCGTCGGGGAGCTGTTTTTT	CASSQENGGSGVGELFF
TRBJ1-2	-	TRBV5-6	15	-	TGTGCCAGCAGCTCCTCCCCGGGAAGAGGCTATGGCTACACCTTC	CASSSSPGRGYGYTF
TRBJ2-2	-	TRBV11-3	15	TRBD2	TGTGCCAGCAGCTTTAGCGGGTCGAACACCGGGGAGCTGTTTTTT	CASSFSGSNTGELFF